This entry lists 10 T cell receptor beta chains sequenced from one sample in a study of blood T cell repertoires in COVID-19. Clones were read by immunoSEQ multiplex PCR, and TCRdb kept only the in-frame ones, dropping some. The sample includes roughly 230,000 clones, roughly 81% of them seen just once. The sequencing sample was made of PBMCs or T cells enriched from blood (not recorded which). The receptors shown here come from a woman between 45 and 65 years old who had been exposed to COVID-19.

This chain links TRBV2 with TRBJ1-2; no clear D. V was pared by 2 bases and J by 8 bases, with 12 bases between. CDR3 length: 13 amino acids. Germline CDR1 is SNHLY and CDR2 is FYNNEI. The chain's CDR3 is CASSEQPGGGYTF. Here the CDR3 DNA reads TGTGCCAGCAGTGAACAGCCTGGCGGAGGCTACACCTTC.

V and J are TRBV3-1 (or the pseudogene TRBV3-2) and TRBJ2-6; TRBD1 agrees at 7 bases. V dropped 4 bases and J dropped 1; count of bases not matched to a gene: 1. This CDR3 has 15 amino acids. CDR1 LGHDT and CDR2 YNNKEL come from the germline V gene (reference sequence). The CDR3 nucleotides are TGTGCCAGCAGCCCGGACAGGTCTGGGGCCAACGTCCTGACTTTC. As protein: CASSPDRSGANVLTF.

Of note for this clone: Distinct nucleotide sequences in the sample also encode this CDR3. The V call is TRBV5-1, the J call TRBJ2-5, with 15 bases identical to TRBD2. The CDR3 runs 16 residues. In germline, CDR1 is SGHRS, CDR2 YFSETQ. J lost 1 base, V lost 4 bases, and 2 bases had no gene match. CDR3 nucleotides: TGCGCCAGCAGCGCGGGACTAGCGGGGGGCCAAGAGACCCAGTACTTC. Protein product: CASSAGLAGGQETQYF.

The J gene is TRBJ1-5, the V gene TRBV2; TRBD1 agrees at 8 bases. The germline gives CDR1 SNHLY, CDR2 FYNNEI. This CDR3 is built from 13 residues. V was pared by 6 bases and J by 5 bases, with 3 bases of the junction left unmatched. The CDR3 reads CASRDRDYQPQHF. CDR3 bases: TGTGCCAGCAGGGACAGGGATTATCAGCCCCAGCATTTT.

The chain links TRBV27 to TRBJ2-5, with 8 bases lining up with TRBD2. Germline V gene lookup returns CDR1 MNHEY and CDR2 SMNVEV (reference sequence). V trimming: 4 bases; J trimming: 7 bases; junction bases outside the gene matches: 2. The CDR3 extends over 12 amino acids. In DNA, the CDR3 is TGTGCCAGCAGTTCCCGGGGGGGGACCCAGTACTTC. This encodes CASSSRGGTQYF.

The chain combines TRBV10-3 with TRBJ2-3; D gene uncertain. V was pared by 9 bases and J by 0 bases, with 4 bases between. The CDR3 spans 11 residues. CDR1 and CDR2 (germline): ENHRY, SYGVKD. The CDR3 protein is CAITSTDTQYF. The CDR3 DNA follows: TGTGCCATAACTAGCACAGATACGCAGTATTTT.

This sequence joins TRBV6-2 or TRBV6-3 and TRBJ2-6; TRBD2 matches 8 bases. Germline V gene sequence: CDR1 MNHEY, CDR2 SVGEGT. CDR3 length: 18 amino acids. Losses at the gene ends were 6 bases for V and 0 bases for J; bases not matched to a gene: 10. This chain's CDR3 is CASSSSGGLFSGANVLTF. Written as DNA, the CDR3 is TGTGCCAGCAGCTCCAGCGGGGGTCTTTTCTCTGGGGCCAACGTCCTGACTTTC.

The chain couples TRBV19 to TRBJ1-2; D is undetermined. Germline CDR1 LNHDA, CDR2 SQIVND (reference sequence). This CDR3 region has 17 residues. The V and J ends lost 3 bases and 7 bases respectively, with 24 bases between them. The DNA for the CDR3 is TGTGCCAGTAGTATCTCAAGCGAGGCGTCGGGGTTAGGTGGCTACACCTTC. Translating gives CASSISSEASGLGGYTF.

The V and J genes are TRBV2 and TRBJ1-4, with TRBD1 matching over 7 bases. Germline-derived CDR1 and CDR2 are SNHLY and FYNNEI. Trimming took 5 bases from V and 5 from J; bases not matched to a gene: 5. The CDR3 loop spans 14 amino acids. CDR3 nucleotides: TGTGCCAGCAGTCCACAGGGGTGGAATGAAAAACTGTTTTTT. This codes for CASSPQGWNEKLFF.

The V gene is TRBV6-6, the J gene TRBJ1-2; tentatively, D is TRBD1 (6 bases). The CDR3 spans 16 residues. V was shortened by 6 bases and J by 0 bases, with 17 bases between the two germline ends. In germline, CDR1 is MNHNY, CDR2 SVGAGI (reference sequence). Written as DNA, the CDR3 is TGTGCCAGCAGCATCCGGGGGGCCCACACTAACTATGGCTACACCTTC. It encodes CASSIRGAHTNYGYTF.